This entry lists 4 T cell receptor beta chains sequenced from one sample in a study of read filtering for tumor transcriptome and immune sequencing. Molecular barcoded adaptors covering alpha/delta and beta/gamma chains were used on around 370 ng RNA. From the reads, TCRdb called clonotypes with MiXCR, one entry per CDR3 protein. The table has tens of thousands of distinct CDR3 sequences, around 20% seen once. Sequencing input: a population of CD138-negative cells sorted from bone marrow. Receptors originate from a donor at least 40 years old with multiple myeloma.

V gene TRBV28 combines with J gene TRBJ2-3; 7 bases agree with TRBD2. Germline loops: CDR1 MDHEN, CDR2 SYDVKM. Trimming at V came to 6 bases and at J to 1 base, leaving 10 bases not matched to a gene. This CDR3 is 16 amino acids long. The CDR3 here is CASRGEGAAGTDTQYF. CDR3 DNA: TGTGCCAGCAGGGGGGAGGGAGCCGCTGGCACAGATACGCAGTATTTT.

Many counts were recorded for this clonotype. The CDR3 DNA reads TGTGCCAGCAGTTTAGCGGGGACTAGCACAGATACGCAGTATTTT. Its protein product is CASSLAGTSTDTQYF. The chain links TRBV12-3 or TRBV12-4 to TRBJ2-3; a possible D gene is TRBD2 (6 bases). Trimming took off 0 bases at V and 0 bases at J, with 7 bases between the two ends. CDR3 size: 15 residues.

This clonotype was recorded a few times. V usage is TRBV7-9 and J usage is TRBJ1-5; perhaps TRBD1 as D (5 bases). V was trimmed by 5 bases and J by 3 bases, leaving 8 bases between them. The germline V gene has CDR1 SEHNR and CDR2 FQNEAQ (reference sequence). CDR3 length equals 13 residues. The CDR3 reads CASSKGDNQPQHF. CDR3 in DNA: TGTGCCAGCAGCAAAGGGGACAATCAGCCCCAGCATTTT.

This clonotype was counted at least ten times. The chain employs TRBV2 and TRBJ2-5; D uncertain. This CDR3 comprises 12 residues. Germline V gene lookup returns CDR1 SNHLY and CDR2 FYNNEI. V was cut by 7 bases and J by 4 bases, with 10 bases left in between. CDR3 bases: TGTGCCAGCAAGGACCTCACAGAGACCCAGTACTTC. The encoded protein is CASKDLTETQYF.